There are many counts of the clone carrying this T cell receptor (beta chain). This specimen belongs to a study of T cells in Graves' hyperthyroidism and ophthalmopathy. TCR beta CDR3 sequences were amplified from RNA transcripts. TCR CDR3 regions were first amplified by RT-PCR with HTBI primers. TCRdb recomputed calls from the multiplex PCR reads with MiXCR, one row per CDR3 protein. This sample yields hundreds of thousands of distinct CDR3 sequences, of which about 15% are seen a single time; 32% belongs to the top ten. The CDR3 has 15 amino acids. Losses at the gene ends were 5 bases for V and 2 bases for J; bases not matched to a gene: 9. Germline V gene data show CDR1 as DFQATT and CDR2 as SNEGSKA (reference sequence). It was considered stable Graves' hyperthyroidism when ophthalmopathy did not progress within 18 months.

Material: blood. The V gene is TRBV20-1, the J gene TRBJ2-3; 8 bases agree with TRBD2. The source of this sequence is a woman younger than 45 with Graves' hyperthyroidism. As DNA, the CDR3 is TGCAGTGCTCCCTCGGGGCGGGAGGACACAGATACGCAGTATTTT. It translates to CSAPSGREDTDTQYF.